This TCR beta chain was sequenced in a study of cytomegalovirus exposure and HLA in healthy donors. CDR1 MNHEY and CDR2 SVGAGI come from the germline V gene. The CDR3 is 14 amino acids. V lost 6 bases, J lost 1 base, and 9 bases lay in between. Primers included in the PCR were 60 Vbeta and 13 Jbeta primers. Data came from immunoSEQ multiplex PCR; TCRdb stores just in-frame clones and leaves some out. Among 140,000 to 150,000 clones listed, about 8.9% were seen once. This clone came up a few times. Its specificity is not known. Notes on the study in general: A later analysis associated some 18,000 TCR beta sequences with HLA alleles at a 0.05 false discovery rate. When a later analysis was performed, an Asian-associated ancestry cluster reportedly had fewer N-insertions than the approximately 700-donor mean. When analyzed later, a missense DCLRE1C variant was found to be linked to TCR beta V- and J-gene trimming.

This sequence originates from a man in his forties or fifties in good health and CMV-seronegative. What was sequenced was PBMCs. This chain uses TRBV6-5 with TRBJ2-2; perhaps TRBD1 as D (5 bases). CDR3 bases: TGTGCCAGCAGCGGGCAGGGGAACACCGGGGAGCTGTTTTTT. This gives the protein CASSGQGNTGELFF.